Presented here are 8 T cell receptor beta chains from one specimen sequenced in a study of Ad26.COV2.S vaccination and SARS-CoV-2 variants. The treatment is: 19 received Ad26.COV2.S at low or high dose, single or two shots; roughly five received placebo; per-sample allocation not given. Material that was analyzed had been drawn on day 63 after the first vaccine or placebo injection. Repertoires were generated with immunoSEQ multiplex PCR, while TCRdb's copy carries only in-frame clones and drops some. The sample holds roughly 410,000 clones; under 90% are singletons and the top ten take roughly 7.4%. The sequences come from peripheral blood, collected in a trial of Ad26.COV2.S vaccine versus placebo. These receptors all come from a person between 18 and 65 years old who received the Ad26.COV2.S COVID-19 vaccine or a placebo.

CDR3 sequence (DNA): TGTGCCAGCAGTTTATGGGGTTGGGGGGGCTACACCTTC. Its protein product is CASSLWGWGGYTF. The chain recombines TRBV27 with TRBJ1-2, with D tentatively TRBD1 (5 bases). Germline-derived CDR1 and CDR2 are MNHEY and SMNVEV (reference sequence). The CDR3 has 13 amino acids. The germline V and J ends were trimmed by 1 base and 8 bases, with 11 bases remaining between them.

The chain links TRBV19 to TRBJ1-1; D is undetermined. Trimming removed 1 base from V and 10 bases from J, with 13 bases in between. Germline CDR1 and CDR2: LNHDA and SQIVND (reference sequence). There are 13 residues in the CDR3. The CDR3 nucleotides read TGTGCCAGTAGTATAGGGGTCCCGAAGGGAGCTTTCTTT. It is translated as CASSIGVPKGAFF.

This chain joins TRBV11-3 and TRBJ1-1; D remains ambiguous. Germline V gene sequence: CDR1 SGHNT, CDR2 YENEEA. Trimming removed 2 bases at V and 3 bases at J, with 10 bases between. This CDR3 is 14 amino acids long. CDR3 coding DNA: TGTGCCAGCAGCTTACGAAGACGGGACACTGAAGCTTTCTTT. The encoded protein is CASSLRRRDTEAFF.

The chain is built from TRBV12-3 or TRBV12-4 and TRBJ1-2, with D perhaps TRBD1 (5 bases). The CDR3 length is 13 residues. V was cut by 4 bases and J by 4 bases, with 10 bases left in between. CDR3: CASSSAGSYGYTF. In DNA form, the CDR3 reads TGTGCCAGCAGTTCGGCAGGGAGCTATGGCTACACCTTC.

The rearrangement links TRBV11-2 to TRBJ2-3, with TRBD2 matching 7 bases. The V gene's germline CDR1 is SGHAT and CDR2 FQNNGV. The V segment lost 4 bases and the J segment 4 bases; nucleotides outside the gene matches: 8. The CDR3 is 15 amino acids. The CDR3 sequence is CASSWGAGVPDTQYF. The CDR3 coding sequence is TGTGCCAGCAGCTGGGGTGCGGGAGTCCCAGATACGCAGTATTTT.

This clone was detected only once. CDR3 DNA: TGTGCCAGCAGTTACTCGAAGGGGGGCACTGAAGCTTTCTTT. Its translation is CASSYSKGGTEAFF. This chain uses TRBV6-5 with TRBJ1-1; TRBD1 is a possible D gene (6 bases). Trimming took off 0 bases at V and 4 bases at J, with 9 bases between the two ends. CDR3 length equals 14 residues. Germline loops: CDR1 MNHEY, CDR2 SVGAGI.

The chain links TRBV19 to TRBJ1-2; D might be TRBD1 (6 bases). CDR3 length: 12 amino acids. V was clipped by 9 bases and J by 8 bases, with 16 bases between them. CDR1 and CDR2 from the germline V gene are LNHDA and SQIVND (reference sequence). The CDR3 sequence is CASQSRGAGYTF. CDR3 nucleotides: TGTGCCAGCCAATCCCGGGGGGCGGGCTACACCTTC. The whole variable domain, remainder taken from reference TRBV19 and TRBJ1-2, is DGGITQSPKYLFRKEGQNVTLSCEQNLNHDAMYWYRQDPGQGLRLIYYSQIVNDFQKGDIAEGYSVSREKKESFPLTVTSAQKNPTAFYLCASQSRGAGYTFGSGTRLTVV.

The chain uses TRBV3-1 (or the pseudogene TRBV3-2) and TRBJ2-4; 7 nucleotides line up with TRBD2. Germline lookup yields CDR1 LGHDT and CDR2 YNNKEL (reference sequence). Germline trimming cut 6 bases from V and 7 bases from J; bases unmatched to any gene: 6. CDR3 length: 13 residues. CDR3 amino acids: CASRGLGGNIQYF. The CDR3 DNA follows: TGTGCCAGCAGGGGGCTGGGAGGGAACATTCAGTACTTC.